This T cell receptor beta chain was captured by sequencing in a study of T cells in Graves' hyperthyroidism and ophthalmopathy. Study results and limitations: In simple terms, a model built on 13 V-J features told ophthalmopathy apart from stable hyperthyroidism.

V lost 7 bases to trimming and J lost 0 bases, with 13 bases between them. Per germline, CDR1 MDHEN and CDR2 SYDVKM. The CDR3 spans 14 residues. Using RNA transcripts as the source, TCR beta CDR3 regions were amplified. With the HTBI primer set, the TCR CDR3 went through a first round of RT-PCR. TCRdb reprocessed the multiplex PCR reads via MiXCR and lists one record per CDR3 protein. The table records about 640,000 distinct CDR3 sequences, around 21% of them present only once. This clonotype was counted between two and nine times. The antigen remains undetermined. J is TRBJ2-7 and V is TRBV28; D is tentatively TRBD1 or TRBD2 (5 bases each). This sequence originates from a man aged 25 to 40 with Graves' ophthalmopathy. Specimen: blood. CDR3 region: CASNPRGTSYEQYF. In nucleotides, the CDR3 is TGTGCCAGCAATCCCCGAGGGACCTCCTACGAGCAGTACTTC.